Following are 9 T cell receptor beta chains from one sample sequenced in a study of cytomegalovirus exposure and HLA in healthy donors. TCRdb's copy holds only in-frame clones and misses some; the assay was immunoSEQ multiplex PCR. The repertoire holds roughly 150,000 clones, around 90% seen once, with 3.3% in the top ten. The sample was PBMCs. These receptors all come from a woman aged 18-30 years in good health and CMV-seropositive.

The gene calls are TRBV10-2 and TRBJ2-5; 8 nucleotides agree with TRBD2. The J segment lost 5 bases and the V segment lost 7 bases, leaving 6 bases of the junction unmatched. Germline lookup yields CDR1 WSHSY and CDR2 SAAADI. The CDR3 consists of 13 residues. CDR3 amino acids: CASTGTSLETQYF. DNA of the CDR3: TGCGCCAGCACCGGGACTAGTCTGGAGACCCAGTACTTC.

V and J are TRBV18 and TRBJ1-2, with D unclear. The germline V gene has CDR1 KGHSH and CDR2 LQKENI. Trimming pared 3 bases from V and 0 bases from J, leaving 14 bases between. This CDR3 is built from 16 residues. The CDR3 sequence: CASSPPTQTTNYGYTF. The CDR3 DNA reads TGTGCCAGCTCACCCCCTACGCAGACAACTAACTATGGCTACACCTTC.

The chain couples TRBV5-6 to TRBJ1-2; 11 bases are shared with TRBD1. V lost 4 bases and J lost 8; bases outside the gene matches: 10. The CDR3 consists of 15 residues. Looked up from germline, CDR1 is SGHDT and CDR2 is YYEEEE. The CDR3 DNA reads TGTGCCAGCAGCGGACAGGGGGCGGAAAGGGCGGGCTACACCTTC. It yields the protein CASSGQGAERAGYTF.

The CDR3 DNA is TGTGCCAGTAGTCGCGGACTAGCGGAGACGAACACCGGGGAGCTGTTTTTT. Translation gives CASSRGLAETNTGELFF. The chain recombines TRBV19 with TRBJ2-2, with 10 nucleotides matching TRBD2. Trimming at V came to 5 bases and at J to 0 bases, leaving 6 bases not matched to a gene. In germline, CDR1 is LNHDA, CDR2 SQIVND (reference sequence). The CDR3 is 17 amino acids. Filled out from reference TRBV19 and TRBJ2-2, the complete variable domain reads DGGITQSPKYLFRKEGQNVTLSCEQNLNHDAMYWYRQDPGQGLRLIYYSQIVNDFQKGDIAEGYSVSREKKESFPLTVTSAQKNPTAFYLCASSRGLAETNTGELFFGEGSRLTVL.

J is TRBJ2-7 and V is TRBV29-1, with D perhaps TRBD2 (6 bases). CDR1 is SQVTM, CDR2 ANQGSEA, per germline. This CDR3 has 17 residues. V was cut by 1 base and J by 0 bases, with 19 bases left in between. The CDR3 is CSVEASKGGKPSYEQYF. For the CDR3, the DNA is TGCAGCGTTGAAGCCTCAAAGGGCGGGAAACCCTCCTACGAGCAGTACTTC.

The chain has TRBV29-1 and TRBJ2-3; TRBD2 aligns across 13 bases. The CDR3 is 15 residues long. V dropped 0 bases and J dropped 6; count of bases not matched to a gene: 3. The V gene's germline CDR1 is SQVTM and CDR2 ANQGSEA. CDR3 region: CSVEDGTSGVDTQYF. As DNA, the CDR3 is TGCAGCGTTGAAGACGGGACTAGCGGGGTGGATACGCAGTATTTT.

About this clone itself: This CDR3 is also generated by other DNA sequences in the sample. The V gene is TRBV11-3, the J gene TRBJ2-7; D unclear. Germline CDR1 SGHNT, CDR2 YENEEA. This CDR3 contains 12 residues. Trimming cost V 3 bases and J 1 base, with 4 bases left between them. CDR3 DNA: TGTGCCAGCAGCTTGACTTCCTACGAGCAGTACTTC. This translates into CASSLTSYEQYF.

V and J are TRBV2 and TRBJ2-7, with a possible D match to TRBD1 (6 bases). Trimming removed 6 bases at V and 3 bases at J, with 9 bases between. This CDR3 is 12 amino acids long. The germline V gene encodes CDR1 SNHLY and CDR2 FYNNEI. The CDR3 is CASSVQGYEQYF. In nucleotides, the CDR3 is TGTGCCAGCAGCGTACAGGGCTACGAGCAGTACTTC.

The gene calls are TRBV11-2 and TRBJ2-7; 9 bases match TRBD2. CDR1 and CDR2 (germline): SGHAT, FQNNGV. CDR3 size: 13 residues. Unmatched junction bases numbered 1, after V lost 5 bases and J lost 2 bases. The CDR3 reads CASSRTSAYEQYF. The CDR3 bases are TGTGCCAGCAGCAGGACTAGCGCCTACGAGCAGTACTTC. Full variable domain (rest looked up from reference TRBV11-2 and TRBJ2-7): EAGVAQSPRYKIIEKRQSVAFWCNPISGHATLYWYQQILGQGPKLLIQFQNNGVVDDSQLPKDRFSAERLKGVDSTLKIQPAKLEDSAVYLCASSRTSAYEQYFGPGTRLTVT.